The clone carrying this T cell receptor beta chain has a count of ten or more. Its target is not known. V was shortened by 2 bases and J by 2 bases, with 10 bases between the two germline ends. This CDR3 is 15 amino acids long. Germline lookup yields CDR1 MNHEY and CDR2 SVGAGI. TCRdb independently ran MiXCR on the reads; one entry per CDR3 protein. The sample has 450,000 to 550,000 distinct CDR3 sequences; approximately 16% are singletons. This specimen belongs to a study of T cell repertoires in cytomegalovirus infection. As for the study in general: Both a matching HLA type and CMV infection were indicated by public TCR beta signatures.

Study results and caveats: Carriers of CMV plus the relevant HLA were identified by cumulative public TCR beta family frequency. In two of eight donors, the top clonotype was HLA-C-restricted CMV-specific.

The chain joins TRBV6-5 to TRBJ2-1, with D possibly matching TRBD2 (5 bases). This TCR was recovered from a human donor in good health (CMV status not recorded). Some clones in this sample may be carry-over from other donors' samples. The sequenced sample was CD8+ T cells from PBMCs. The CDR3 DNA follows: TGTGCCAGCAGTTACGGGGAGCCCCCCTACAATGAGCAGTTCTTC. Amino acid sequence: CASSYGEPPYNEQFF.